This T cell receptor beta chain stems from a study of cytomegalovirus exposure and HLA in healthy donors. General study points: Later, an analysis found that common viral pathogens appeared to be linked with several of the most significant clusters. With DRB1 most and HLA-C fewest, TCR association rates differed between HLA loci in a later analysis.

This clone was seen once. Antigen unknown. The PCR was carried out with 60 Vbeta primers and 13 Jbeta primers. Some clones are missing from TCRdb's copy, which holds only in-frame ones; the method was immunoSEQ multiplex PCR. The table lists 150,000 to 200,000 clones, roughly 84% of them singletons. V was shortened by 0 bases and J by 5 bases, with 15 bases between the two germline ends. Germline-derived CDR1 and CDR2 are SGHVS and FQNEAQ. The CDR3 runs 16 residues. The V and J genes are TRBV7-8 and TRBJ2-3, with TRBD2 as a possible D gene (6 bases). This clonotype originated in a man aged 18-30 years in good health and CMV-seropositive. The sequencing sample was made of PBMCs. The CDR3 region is CASSLATGGGGDTQYF. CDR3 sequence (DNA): TGTGCCAGCAGCTTAGCCACCGGGGGAGGTGGAGATACGCAGTATTTT. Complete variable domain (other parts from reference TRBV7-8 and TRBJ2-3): GAGVSQSPRYKVAKRGQDVALRCDPISGHVSLFWYQQALGQGPEFLTYFQNEAQLDKSGLPSDRFFAERPEGSVSTLKIQRTQQEDSAVYLCASSLATGGGGDTQYFGPGTRLTVL.